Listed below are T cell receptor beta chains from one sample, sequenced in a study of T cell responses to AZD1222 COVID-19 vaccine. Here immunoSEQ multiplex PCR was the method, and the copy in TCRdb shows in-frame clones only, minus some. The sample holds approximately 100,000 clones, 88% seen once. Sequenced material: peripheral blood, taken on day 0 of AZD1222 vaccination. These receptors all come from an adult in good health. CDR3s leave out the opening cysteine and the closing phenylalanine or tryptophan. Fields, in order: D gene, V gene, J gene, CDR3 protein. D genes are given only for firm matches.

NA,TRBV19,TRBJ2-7,ASSMSRAGKNEQY
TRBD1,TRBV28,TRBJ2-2,ASRTPGQGYFGELF
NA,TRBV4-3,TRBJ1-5,ASSQDLGASGQPQH
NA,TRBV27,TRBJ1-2,ASRPGTYNGYT
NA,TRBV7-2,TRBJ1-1,ASRSALMNTEAF
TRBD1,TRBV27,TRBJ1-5,ASSSGQGNSYSNQPQH
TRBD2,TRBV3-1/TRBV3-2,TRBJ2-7,ASSQDNAGANTYEQY
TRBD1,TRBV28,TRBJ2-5,ASSSLTGPQETQY
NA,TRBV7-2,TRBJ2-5,ASSKSSGQGQTQY
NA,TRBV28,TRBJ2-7,ASSIGTRAYEQY
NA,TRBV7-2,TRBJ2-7,ASSLSAGNPYEQY
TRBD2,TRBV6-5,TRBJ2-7,ASRGSGNSYEQY
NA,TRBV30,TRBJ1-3,AWSVYENTIY
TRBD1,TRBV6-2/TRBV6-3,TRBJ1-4,ASSYSTRQGSEKLF
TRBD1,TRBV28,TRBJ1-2,ASSFRGRRPYGYT
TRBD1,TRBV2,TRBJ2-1,ASSPGTGWDNEQF
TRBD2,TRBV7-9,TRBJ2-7,ASSSGRGNEQY
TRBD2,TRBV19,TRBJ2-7,ASSPLSGRYEQY
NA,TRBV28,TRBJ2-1,ASSQYNEQF
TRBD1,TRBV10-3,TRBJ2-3,AISGVQGVADTQY
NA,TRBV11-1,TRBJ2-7,ASSFGDHEQY
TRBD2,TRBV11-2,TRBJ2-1,ASTLTSGSSYNEQF
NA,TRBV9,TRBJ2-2,ASSVSANTGELF
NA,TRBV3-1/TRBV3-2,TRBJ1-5,ASSEDLNQPQH
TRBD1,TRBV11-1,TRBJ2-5,ASSLEGQARVETQY
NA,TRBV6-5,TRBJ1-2,ASKVAPNYGYT
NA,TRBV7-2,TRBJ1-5,ASSLSFDQPQH
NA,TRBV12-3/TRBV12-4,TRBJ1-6,ASSRTGNSPLH
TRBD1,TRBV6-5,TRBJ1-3,ASSYSIGQGADTIY
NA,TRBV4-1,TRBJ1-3,ASSYPTQGNTIY
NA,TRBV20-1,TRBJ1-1,SASPQLMNTEAF